The present TCR beta chain was sequenced within a study of blood T cell repertoires in COVID-19. Study information: Sites in the United States, Italy and Spain provided acute and convalescent COVID-19 samples. PBMCs, B-cell-depleted T cells, or T cells provided the cDNA or gDNA that made up the material.

Per the study methods: Nucleated cell counts were estimated from reference gene primer amplification. Some clones are missing from TCRdb's copy, which holds only in-frame ones; the method was immunoSEQ multiplex PCR. Clonal size and the V and J genes are those of that table, whereas D and trimming came from the DNA. This table has approximately 110,000 clones, over 60% appearing once. Germline values: CDR1 MNHEY, CDR2 SMNVEV (reference sequence). The CDR3 is 12 residues long. With 6 bases clipped from V and 7 bases from J, the junction kept 2 bases outside the gene matches. Sequenced input: peripheral blood. This receptor was identified in a human donor in a cohort sampled during active or convalescent COVID-19. The genes are TRBV27 and TRBJ1-5; 8 bases are a match to TRBD1. This CDR3 reads CASSDRGQPQHF. The CDR3 coding sequence is TGTGCCAGCAGCGACAGGGGACAGCCCCAGCATTTT.